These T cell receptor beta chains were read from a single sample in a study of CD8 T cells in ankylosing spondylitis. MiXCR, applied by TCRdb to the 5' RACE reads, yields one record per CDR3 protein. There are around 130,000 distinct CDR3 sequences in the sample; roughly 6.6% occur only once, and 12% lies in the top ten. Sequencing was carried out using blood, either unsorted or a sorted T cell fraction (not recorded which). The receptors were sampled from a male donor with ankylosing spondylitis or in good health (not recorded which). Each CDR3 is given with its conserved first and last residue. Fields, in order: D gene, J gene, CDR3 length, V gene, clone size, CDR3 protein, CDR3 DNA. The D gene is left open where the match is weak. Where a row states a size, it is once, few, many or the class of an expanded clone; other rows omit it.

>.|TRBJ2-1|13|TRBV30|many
CAWGKLGFDEQFF
TGTGCCTGGGGTAAACTAGGGTTCGATGAGCAGTTCTTC
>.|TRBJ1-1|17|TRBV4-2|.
CAMSLGLLCGVEAEAFF
TGTGCCATGAGCCTCGGGCTCCTCTGCGGGGTGGAAGCTGAAGCTTTCTTT
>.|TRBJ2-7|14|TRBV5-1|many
CASSVQGSGNEQYF
TGCGCCAGCAGCGTCCAGGGTTCCGGGAACGAGCAGTACTTC
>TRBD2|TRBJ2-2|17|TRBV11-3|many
CASREGGLAGYTGELFF
TGTGCCAGCAGAGAGGGGGGACTAGCGGGGTACACCGGGGAGCTGTTTTTT
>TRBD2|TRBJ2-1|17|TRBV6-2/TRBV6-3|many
CASRYLGRAGGRDEQFF
TGTGCCAGCCGCTACCTCGGCCGAGCGGGAGGTAGGGATGAGCAGTTCTTC
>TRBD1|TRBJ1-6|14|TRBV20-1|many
CSAAGGSYNSPLHF
TGCAGTGCGGCAGGGGGCTCCTATAATTCACCCCTCCACTTT
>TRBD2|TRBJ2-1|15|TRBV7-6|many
CASSLGAGGLNEQFF
TGTGCCAGCAGCTTAGGAGCGGGAGGGCTCAATGAGCAGTTCTTC
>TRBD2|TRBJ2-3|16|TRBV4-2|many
CASSQVGKVAGDTQYF
TGTGCCAGCAGCCAAGTGGGGAAGGTAGCGGGTGATACGCAGTATTTT
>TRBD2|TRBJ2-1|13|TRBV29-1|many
CSVRAGGVIEQFF
TGCAGCGTCCGAGCGGGAGGAGTCATTGAGCAGTTCTTC
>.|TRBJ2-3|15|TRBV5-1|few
CASSLVTRPPDTQYF
TGCGCCAGCAGCTTGGTCACCCGCCCTCCAGATACGCAGTATTTT
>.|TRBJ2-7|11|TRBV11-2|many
CASSSSSQQYF
TGTGCCAGCAGCTCCTCCTCCCAGCAGTACTTC
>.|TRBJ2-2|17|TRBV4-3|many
CASSQDRHTSNTGELFF
TGCGCCAGCAGCCAAGATAGGCACACCTCGAACACCGGGGAGCTGTTTTTT
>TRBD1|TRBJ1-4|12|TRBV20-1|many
CSARGQGEKLFF
TGCAGTGCTAGGGGACAGGGGGAAAAACTGTTTTTT
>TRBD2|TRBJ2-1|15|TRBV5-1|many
CASTMGLAGYNEQFF
TGCGCCAGCACTATGGGGCTAGCGGGGTACAATGAGCAGTTCTTC
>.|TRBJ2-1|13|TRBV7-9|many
CASSPASYNEQFF
TGTGCCAGCAGCCCGGCCTCCTACAATGAGCAGTTCTTC
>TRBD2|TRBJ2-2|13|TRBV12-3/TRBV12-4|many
CASRVAGVGELFF
TGTGCCAGCAGGGTAGCGGGGGTCGGGGAGCTGTTTTTT
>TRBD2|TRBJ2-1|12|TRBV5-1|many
CASSVGGGAQFF
TGCGCCAGCAGCGTCGGGGGAGGGGCTCAGTTCTTC
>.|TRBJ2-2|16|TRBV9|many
CASSVEPGSNTGELFF
TGTGCCAGCAGCGTAGAACCAGGGTCAAACACCGGGGAGCTGTTTTTT